The 29 T cell receptor beta chains in this list originate from one sample, sequenced in a study of T cells in Graves' hyperthyroidism and ophthalmopathy. TCR beta CDR3 regions were amplified from RNA. RT-PCR in the first round (using the HTBI primer set) targeted the TCR CDR3. TCRdb reanalysed the multiplex PCR reads using MiXCR and keeps one entry per CDR3 protein. The table shows about 360,000 distinct CDR3 sequences, with less than 15% occurring only once. Sample: blood. These TCRs come from a young woman with Graves' hyperthyroidism.

This clonotype was recorded at least ten times. The rearrangement uses TRBV28 and TRBJ2-1; 7 nucleotides line up with TRBD1. The germline gives CDR1 MDHEN, CDR2 SYDVKM. Losses at the gene ends were 6 bases for V and 2 bases for J; bases not matched to a gene: 10. This CDR3 is 16 amino acids long. The CDR3 bases are TGTGCCAGCAGAACCCCCAGGGGGTTGACCTACAATGAGCAGTTCTTC. This gives the protein CASRTPRGLTYNEQFF.

The chain has TRBV5-1 and TRBJ2-3; the match to TRBD2 covers 14 bases. CDR1 SGHRS and CDR2 YFSETQ come from the germline V gene. This CDR3 contains 16 residues. V trimming: 6 bases; J trimming: 2 bases; junction bases outside the gene matches: 5. CDR3 protein: CASTPGLAGVTDTQYF. The CDR3 DNA reads TGCGCCAGCACCCCGGGACTAGCGGGGGTCACAGATACGCAGTATTTT.

This clonotype appeared many times. The chain combines TRBV2 with TRBJ2-7; D is unresolved. Trimming pared 4 bases from V and 2 bases from J, leaving 6 bases between. Germline CDR1 and CDR2: SNHLY and FYNNEI. The CDR3 is made up of 12 amino acids. CDR3 sequence reads: CASSAGTYEQYF. CDR3 bases: TGTGCCAGCAGTGCAGGAACCTACGAGCAGTACTTC.

There are many counts of this clonotype. V gene TRBV7-2 combines with J gene TRBJ1-1; D gene unclear. From germline, CDR1 is SGHTA and CDR2 FQGNSA. Trimming took off 5 bases at V and 0 bases at J, with 7 bases between the two ends. The CDR3 is 13 amino acids. In DNA form, the CDR3 reads TGTGCCAGCAGCCCTTACTTGAACACTGAAGCTTTCTTT. Translating gives CASSPYLNTEAFF.

This clonotype appeared many times. The genes are TRBV5-1 and TRBJ2-3; 7 nucleotides line up with TRBD1. The J segment lost 6 bases and the V segment lost 7 bases, leaving 17 bases of the junction unmatched. The CDR3 loop spans 16 amino acids. Looked up from germline, CDR1 is SGHRS and CDR2 is YFSETQ. CDR3 amino acids: CASFSGETGRPDTQYF. In nucleotides, the CDR3 is TGCGCCAGCTTTTCTGGGGAGACAGGGAGACCCGATACGCAGTATTTT.

This clonotype was counted ten times or more. The genes are TRBV11-2 and TRBJ2-3; tentatively, D is TRBD1 (6 bases). Trimming left V 3 bases short and J 6 bases short, with 13 bases between. Germline CDR1 and CDR2: SGHAT and FQNNGV. The CDR3 runs 14 residues. CDR3 DNA: TGTGCCAGCAGCTTTGGGCAGGGGACCGATACGCAGTATTTT. Translation gives CASSFGQGTDTQYF.

The rearrangement uses TRBV6-1 and TRBJ2-5; D unresolved. The V and J ends lost 9 bases and 13 bases respectively, with 12 bases between them. Germline V gene sequence: CDR1 MNHNS, CDR2 SASEGT. There are 9 residues in the CDR3. The chain's CDR3 is CARMRGWYF. The CDR3 coding sequence is TGTGCCAGGATGCGTGGTTGGTACTTC.

This clonotype was counted ten times or more. The chain carries TRBV10-1 and TRBJ2-1, with D hard to call. The CDR3 spans 15 residues. The germline V gene has CDR1 WNHNN and CDR2 SYGVQD (reference sequence). Deletions cut 2 bases from V and 1 base from J, with 9 bases between. The CDR3 here is CASSENRLSYNEQFF. The DNA of the CDR3 is TGCGCCAGCAGTGAGAACAGATTATCCTACAATGAGCAGTTCTTC.

This clonotype was seen many times. The chain carries TRBV28 and TRBJ1-5, with D possibly matching TRBD1 (5 bases). This CDR3 spans 15 amino acids. Germline CDR1 reads MDHEN; CDR2 reads SYDVKM. Trimming shortened V by 4 bases and J by 4 bases, and 14 bases separated the two germline ends. The CDR3 sequence is CASSSSGTANQPQHF. Written as DNA, the CDR3 is TGTGCCAGCAGTTCCTCAGGGACCGCTAATCAGCCCCAGCATTTT.

This clonotype occurred many times. This chain uses TRBV2 with TRBJ1-5, with D tentatively TRBD1 (5 bases). V dropped 8 bases and J dropped 6 bases, with 17 bases sitting between them. CDR3 length: 14 residues. CDR1 SNHLY and CDR2 FYNNEI come from the germline V gene. This CDR3 is CASAPGRESQPQHF. The DNA of the CDR3 is TGTGCCAGCGCTCCGGGACGTGAGTCTCAGCCCCAGCATTTT.

The chain is built from TRBV20-1 and TRBJ2-5; no clear D. The CDR3 extends over 14 amino acids. CDR1 DFQATT and CDR2 SNEGSKA come from the germline V gene (reference sequence). The V end lost 0 bases, the J end lost 2 bases, and 10 bases lay between the germline ends. The CDR3 is CSARDGGNQETQYF. DNA of the CDR3: TGCAGTGCTAGAGATGGCGGAAATCAAGAGACCCAGTACTTC.

In its sample, this clonotype was seen many times. This sequence joins TRBV7-2 and TRBJ2-5, with TRBD2 matching 13 bases. The germline V gene has CDR1 SGHTA and CDR2 FQGNSA. The junction had 2 bases not matched to a gene; V was cut back by 4 bases and J by 6 bases. The CDR3 totals 14 residues. The CDR3 DNA sequence: TGTGCCAGCAGCTCGACTAGCGGGGGGAAGACCCAGTACTTC. Its protein product is CASSSTSGGKTQYF. Full variable domain (rest looked up from reference TRBV7-2 and TRBJ2-5): GAGVSQSPSNKVTEKGKDVELRCDPISGHTALYWYRQSLGQGLEFLIYFQGNSAPDKSGLPSDRFSAERTGGSVSTLTIQRTQQEDSAVYLCASSSTSGGKTQYFGPGTRLLVL.

There are a few counts of this clonotype. The chain links TRBV11-2 to TRBJ2-1; 7 nucleotides line up with TRBD1. CDR1 and CDR2 (germline): SGHAT, FQNNGV. V lost 0 bases and J lost 0; bases outside the gene matches: 11. The CDR3 is 19 amino acids. In DNA form, the CDR3 reads TGTGCCAGCAGCTTAGATGCCAGGGGGTACTCCGGCTCCTACAATGAGCAGTTCTTC. Encoded protein: CASSLDARGYSGSYNEQFF.

The chain is built from TRBV7-2 and TRBJ2-7, with TRBD2 matching over 9 bases. V dropped 6 bases and J dropped 3; count of bases not matched to a gene: 9. CDR1 and CDR2 (germline): SGHTA, FQGNSA. The CDR3 totals 15 residues. The CDR3 coding sequence is TGTGCCAGCAGTCATAGCGGGAGCGCCGACTACGAGCAGTACTTC. Its protein product is CASSHSGSADYEQYF. Variable domain in full (rest from reference TRBV7-2 and TRBJ2-7): GAGVSQSPSNKVTEKGKDVELRCDPISGHTALYWYRQSLGQGLEFLIYFQGNSAPDKSGLPSDRFSAERTGGSVSTLTIQRTQQEDSAVYLCASSHSGSADYEQYFGPGTRLTVT.

This chain links TRBV5-5 with TRBJ2-1; D gene unclear. Trimming stripped 0 bases from V and 6 bases from J, with 13 bases between. Germline assignment: CDR1 SGHKS and CDR2 YYEKEE (reference sequence). CDR3 length equals 15 residues. CDR3 sequence: CASSLVMTPGNEQFF. The CDR3 DNA reads as TGTGCCAGCAGCTTGGTGATGACTCCAGGCAATGAGCAGTTCTTC. The whole variable domain, remainder taken from reference TRBV5-5 and TRBJ2-1, is DAGVTQSPTHLIKTRGQQVTLRCSPISGHKSVSWYQQVLGQGPQFIFQYYEKEERGRGNFPDRFSARQFPNYSSELNVNALLLGDSALYLCASSLVMTPGNEQFFGPGTRLTVL.

This clonotype was seen at least ten times. The genes are TRBV11-2 and TRBJ2-3; 8 bases match TRBD2. This CDR3 is built from 15 residues. In germline, CDR1 is SGHAT, CDR2 FQNNGV. After removal of 5 bases from V and 4 bases from J, the junction contained 8 bases not matched to a gene. CDR3 sequence: CASSPGLGGPDTQYF. DNA for the CDR3: TGTGCCAGCAGCCCGGGACTAGGAGGTCCAGATACGCAGTATTTT.

V gene TRBV20-1 combines with J gene TRBJ1-4; TRBD1 might be the D (5 bases). V was trimmed by 3 bases and J by 5 bases, leaving 10 bases between them. The CDR3 is made up of 13 amino acids. CDR1 and CDR2 (germline): DFQATT, SNEGSKA (reference sequence). Written as DNA, the CDR3 is TGCAGTGCTAGGATGCAGGGAAATGAAAAACTGTTTTTT. Translating gives CSARMQGNEKLFF.

This clonotype was recorded many times. The chain recombines TRBV7-9 with TRBJ2-1; D gene uncertain. CDR1 is SEHNR and CDR2 is FQNEAQ in the germline V gene (reference sequence). Trimming shortened V by 7 bases and J by 6 bases, and 22 bases separated the two germline ends. This CDR3 has 16 residues. The CDR3 protein is CASTTYGQVQRNEQFF. CDR3 nucleotides: TGTGCCAGCACCACGTACGGGCAGGTACAGCGCAATGAGCAGTTCTTC.

The chain employs TRBV19 and TRBJ2-7, with D possibly matching TRBD1 (5 bases). The germline V gene has CDR1 LNHDA and CDR2 SQIVND (reference sequence). This CDR3 has 15 amino acids. Between the trimmed V and J ends, which lost 5 bases and 2 bases, there was a span of 16 bases. The CDR3 sequence: CASSSPGHLTYEQYF. The CDR3 DNA follows: TGTGCCAGTAGTTCACCAGGACACCTAACCTACGAGCAGTACTTC.

This clonotype was observed a handful of times. With a much larger clone just one base away, this may be a read error. The chain joins TRBV7-8 to TRBJ2-1; D not certain. Germline-derived CDR1 and CDR2 are SGHVS and FQNEAQ. V lost 8 bases and J lost 4, with 9 bases in between. The CDR3 sequence is 12 residues long. The CDR3, as DNA: TGTGCCAGCGGCTCGCGATACAATGAGCAGTTCTTC. It is translated as CASGSRYNEQFF.

This chain links TRBV18 with TRBJ1-1; no definite D call. CDR3 length: 15 residues. V was shortened by 0 bases and J by 1 base, with 9 bases between the two germline ends. Germline values: CDR1 KGHSH, CDR2 LQKENI. The CDR3 here is CASSPPRTANTEAFF. The CDR3 nucleotides read TGTGCCAGCTCACCACCCCGGACGGCGAACACTGAAGCTTTCTTT.

This clonotype was detected only a few times. V gene TRBV7-2 combines with J gene TRBJ2-7, with D possibly TRBD2 on 6 matching bases. The CDR3 runs to 15 residues. Germline V gene lookup returns CDR1 SGHTA and CDR2 FQGNSA. Trimming stripped 5 bases from V and 2 bases from J, with 16 bases between. CDR3 bases: TGTGCCAGCAGCCCGCTCAGCGGGCCTACCTACGAGCAGTACTTC. The encoded protein is CASSPLSGPTYEQYF.

The sample holds many counts of this clonotype. The chain couples TRBV5-1 to TRBJ2-3; unclear D gene. The CDR3 totals 16 residues. Per germline, CDR1 SGHRS and CDR2 YFSETQ. Trimming cost V 4 bases and J 0 bases, with 15 bases left between them. The CDR3 loop is CASSPPDGTSTDTQYF. The CDR3 DNA follows: TGCGCCAGCAGCCCTCCTGACGGTACTAGCACAGATACGCAGTATTTT.

The table lists this clonotype with many counts. CDR3 protein: CASSYSPGANVLTF. CDR3 nucleotide sequence: TGTGCCAGCAGTTACTCCCCTGGGGCCAACGTCCTGACTTTC. The genes are TRBV6-5 and TRBJ2-6; D unresolved. V dropped 0 bases and J dropped 2 bases, with 2 bases sitting between them. Germline CDR1 MNHEY, CDR2 SVGAGI. This CDR3 has 14 amino acids.

The sample holds many counts of this clonotype. This rearrangement joins TRBV7-2 to TRBJ2-3; D is undetermined. The CDR3 contains 15 residues. CDR1 is SGHTA, CDR2 FQGNSA, per germline. V lost 7 bases to trimming and J lost 0 bases, with 14 bases between them. The CDR3 loop is CASTRASDSTDTQYF. Written as DNA, the CDR3 is TGTGCCAGCACCCGGGCAAGCGACAGCACAGATACGCAGTATTTT.

This clonotype was picked up many times. CDR3 sequence: CASSSPWGNYGYTF. CDR3 nucleotides: TGTGCCAGCAGTTCCCCGTGGGGGAACTATGGCTACACCTTC. The V gene is TRBV2, the J gene TRBJ1-2; the D gene is possibly TRBD1 (5 bases). The CDR3 spans 14 residues. CDR1 and CDR2 (germline): SNHLY, FYNNEI. V gave up 5 bases and J gave up 2 bases, with 12 bases separating them.

Concerning this clonotype itself: A much larger clone lies one base from this, so it may be a read error. This rearrangement joins TRBV6-9 to TRBJ1-1; D not certain. The ends were cut back, 11 bases at V and 4 bases at J, with 23 bases in the middle. Germline CDR1 and CDR2: MNHGY and SVAAGI. The CDR3 extends over 15 amino acids. In DNA form, the CDR3 reads TGTGCCTGCAATTCGAGGGAGGCGGGCTTCACTGAAGCTTTCTTT. It is translated as CACNSREAGFTEAFF.

This clonotype was recorded many times. The V gene is TRBV2, the J gene TRBJ1-2; D gene unclear. The V end lost 3 bases, the J end lost 2 bases, and 13 bases lay between the germline ends. The CDR3 runs to 15 residues. The germline gives CDR1 SNHLY, CDR2 FYNNEI. Here the CDR3 reads CASSDPLRDNYGYTF. The CDR3 nucleotides are TGTGCCAGCAGTGACCCGCTCAGAGACAACTATGGCTACACCTTC.

In this sample, this clonotype turned up a few times. The genes are TRBV19 and TRBJ1-1, with D unclear. CDR3 length equals 15 residues. Between the trimmed V and J ends, which lost 5 bases and 0 bases, there was a span of 13 bases. The germline V gene encodes CDR1 LNHDA and CDR2 SQIVND (reference sequence). The chain's CDR3 is CASSWEFTMNTEAFF. Here the CDR3 DNA reads TGTGCCAGTAGTTGGGAGTTTACTATGAACACTGAAGCTTTCTTT.